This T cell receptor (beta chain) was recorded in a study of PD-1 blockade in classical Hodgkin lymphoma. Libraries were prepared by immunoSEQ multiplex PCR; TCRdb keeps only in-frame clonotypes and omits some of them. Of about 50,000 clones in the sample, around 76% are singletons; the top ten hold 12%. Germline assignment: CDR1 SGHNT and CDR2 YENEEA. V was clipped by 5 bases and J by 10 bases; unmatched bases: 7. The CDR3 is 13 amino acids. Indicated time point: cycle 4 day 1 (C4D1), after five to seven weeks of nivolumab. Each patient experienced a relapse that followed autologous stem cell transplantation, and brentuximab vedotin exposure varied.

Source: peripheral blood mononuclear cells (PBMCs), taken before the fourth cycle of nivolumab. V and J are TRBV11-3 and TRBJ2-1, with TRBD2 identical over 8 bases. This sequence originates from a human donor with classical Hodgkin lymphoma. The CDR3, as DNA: TGTGCCAGCAGCCAGACTAGCGCACCGGAGCAGTTCTTC. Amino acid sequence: CASSQTSAPEQFF.